This entry describes one TCR beta chain. Its cognate antigen is unknown. RNA extraction and reverse transcription yielded cDNA as sequencing template. Clones were read by immunoSEQ multiplex PCR, and TCRdb kept only the in-frame ones, dropping some. The sample has 85,000 to 95,000 clones, around 70% seen once. The treatment is: oral pan-JAK inhibitor, 5-10 mg twice daily. These data are taken from a study of CD8+ T cells in alopecia areata. Germline V gene lookup returns CDR1 MNHNY and CDR2 SVGAGI (reference sequence). The CDR3 length is 14 residues. V lost 0 bases and J 6 bases, leaving 10 bases between the germline ends. Study-wide results and caveats: Elevated clonality characterized lesional scalp relative to normal scalp, particularly in alopecia totalis/universalis. In scalp and blood during tofacitinib, many expanded lesional clones persisted.

This clonotype originated in a human donor with alopecia areata. This specimen was CD8+ T cells sorted from blood, taken around week 46, from a patient treated with tofacitinib. The rearrangement links TRBV6-6 to TRBJ2-3; D gene ambiguous. The CDR3 spells CASSYSSLDDTQYF. In DNA, the CDR3 is TGTGCCAGCAGTTACTCTTCCCTGGACGATACGCAGTATTTT.